The rows below give T cell receptor beta chains drawn from one sample of a study of blood T cells in healthy people across ages. Each CDR3 protein gets one entry after TCRdb re-called the 5' RACE reads with MiXCR. The sample lists fewer than 950,000 distinct CDR3 sequences, around half occurring once. The specimen sequenced was blood. The receptors were gathered from an elderly man in good health. Both conserved end residues are part of each CDR3. A D gene is named only where the DNA matches it firmly. Clone size is given for some rows only: seen once, a few or many times, or a class if the clone is expanded.

J gene: TRBJ1-2; clone size: .; V gene: TRBV25-1; D gene: .; CDR3 DNA: TGTGCCAGCAGGGAAAAAGGACGAGGCTATGGCTACACCTTC; CDR3 protein: CASREKGRGYGYTF
J gene: TRBJ2-3; clone size: .; V gene: TRBV4-1; D gene: .; CDR3 DNA: TGCGCCAGCAGCCAAGATCGGCTACCAGGCACAGATACGCAGTATTTT; CDR3 protein: CASSQDRLPGTDTQYF
J gene: TRBJ2-7; clone size: .; V gene: TRBV21-1; D gene: .; CDR3 DNA: TGTGCCAGCAGCCGGCGGACAGGGAGCTTATACGAGCAGTACTTC; CDR3 protein: CASSRRTGSLYEQYF
J gene: TRBJ1-1; clone size: .; V gene: TRBV7-9; D gene: .; CDR3 DNA: TGTGCCAGCAGTCTCGTCCCGGACACTGAAGCTTTCTTT; CDR3 protein: CASSLVPDTEAFF
J gene: TRBJ2-3; clone size: .; V gene: TRBV3-1; D gene: TRBD2; CDR3 DNA: TGTGCCAGCAGCCGAACAGCGGGAGGGCCAGCGGATACGCAGTATTTT; CDR3 protein: CASSRTAGGPADTQYF
J gene: TRBJ2-3; clone size: .; V gene: TRBV11-2; D gene: TRBD1; CDR3 DNA: TGTGCCAGCAGCTACCCCCGCGGGACAGGGCAGATTGGCAGATACGCGTATTTT; CDR3 protein: CASSYPRGTGQIGRYAYF
J gene: TRBJ1-4; clone size: .; V gene: TRBV5-1; D gene: TRBD1; CDR3 DNA: TGCGCCAGCAGCTTGTCGGGTAGGGGGCCGGCTAATGAAAAACTGTTTTTT; CDR3 protein: CASSLSGRGPANEKLFF
J gene: TRBJ1-1; clone size: .; V gene: TRBV20-1; D gene: TRBD1; CDR3 DNA: TGCAGTGCTAGACCGGGGACAGGGATGAACACTGAAGCTTTCTTT; CDR3 protein: CSARPGTGMNTEAFF
J gene: TRBJ2-1; clone size: .; V gene: TRBV7-2; D gene: TRBD2; CDR3 DNA: TGTGTCAGCAGCACACCGGGACTAGCGGGAAGCTCCTACAATGAGCAGTTCTTC; CDR3 protein: CVSSTPGLAGSSYNEQFF
J gene: TRBJ2-2; clone size: .; V gene: TRBV5-1; D gene: TRBD2; CDR3 DNA: TGCGCCAGCATTGAGAGCGGGACGGGCACCGGGGAGCTGTTTTTT; CDR3 protein: CASIESGTGTGELFF
J gene: TRBJ1-6; clone size: .; V gene: TRBV13; D gene: .; CDR3 DNA: TGTGCCAGCAGCTCAGCGGGTTCACCCCTCCACTTT; CDR3 protein: CASSSAGSPLHF
J gene: TRBJ2-5; clone size: many; V gene: TRBV5-5; D gene: TRBD1; CDR3 DNA: TGTGCCAGCAGCCTGGGACAGGGGGCGATGGAGACCCAGTACTTC; CDR3 protein: CASSLGQGAMETQYF
J gene: TRBJ2-6; clone size: .; V gene: TRBV6-5; D gene: .; CDR3 DNA: TGTGCCAGCAGCCGCCCCAGGACTGGGGCCAACGTCCTGACTTTC; CDR3 protein: CASSRPRTGANVLTF
J gene: TRBJ2-2; clone size: .; V gene: TRBV28; D gene: TRBD2; CDR3 DNA: TGTGCCAGCAGTTTATCCCCGGGAGGGCCGACCGGGGAGCTGTTTTTT; CDR3 protein: CASSLSPGGPTGELFF
J gene: TRBJ2-5; clone size: .; V gene: TRBV27; D gene: .; CDR3 DNA: TGTGCCAGCAGTTTCAGAGTACCGGCGAGGCAGTACTTC; CDR3 protein: CASSFRVPARQYF
J gene: TRBJ2-1; clone size: .; V gene: TRBV6-6; D gene: TRBD2; CDR3 DNA: TGTGCCAGCAGTTACGGCCTAGCGGGAACGAGATTCTATGAGCAGTTCTTC; CDR3 protein: CASSYGLAGTRFYEQFF
J gene: TRBJ2-1; clone size: few; V gene: TRBV20-1; D gene: .; CDR3 DNA: TGCAGTGCTAGAATAAGTGAGGCTAACAATGAGCAGTTCTTC; CDR3 protein: CSARISEANNEQFF
J gene: TRBJ2-5; clone size: few; V gene: TRBV25-1; D gene: TRBD1; CDR3 DNA: TGTGCCAGCAGTGAAACAGGGGGGCAGACCCAGTACTTC; CDR3 protein: CASSETGGQTQYF
J gene: TRBJ1-4; clone size: .; V gene: TRBV20-1; D gene: .; CDR3 DNA: TGCAGTGCTAGTTCGAGCGAGGCGGCTACTAATGAAAAACTGTTTTTT; CDR3 protein: CSASSSEAATNEKLFF
J gene: TRBJ2-7; clone size: many; V gene: TRBV29-1; D gene: TRBD2; CDR3 DNA: TGCAGCGTTGAGGAAACTAGCGGGAGTCGGGAGCAGTACTTC; CDR3 protein: CSVEETSGSREQYF